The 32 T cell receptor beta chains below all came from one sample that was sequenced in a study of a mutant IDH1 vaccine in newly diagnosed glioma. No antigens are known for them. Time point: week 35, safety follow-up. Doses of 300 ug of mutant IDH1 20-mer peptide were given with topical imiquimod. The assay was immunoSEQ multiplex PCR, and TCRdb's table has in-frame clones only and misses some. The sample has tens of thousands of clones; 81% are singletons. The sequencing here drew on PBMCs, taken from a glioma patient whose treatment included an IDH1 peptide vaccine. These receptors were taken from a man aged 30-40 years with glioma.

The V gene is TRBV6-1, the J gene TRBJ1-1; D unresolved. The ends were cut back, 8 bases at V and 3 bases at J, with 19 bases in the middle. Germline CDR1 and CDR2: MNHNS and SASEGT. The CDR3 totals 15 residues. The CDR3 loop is CASPLGSVSYTEAFF. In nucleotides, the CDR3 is TGTGCCAGCCCCCTCGGGAGCGTTAGCTACACTGAAGCTTTCTTT.

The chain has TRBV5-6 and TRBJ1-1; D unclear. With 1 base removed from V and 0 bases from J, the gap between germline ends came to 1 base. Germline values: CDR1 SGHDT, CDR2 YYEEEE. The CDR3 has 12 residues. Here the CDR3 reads CASSLMNTEAFF. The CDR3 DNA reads TGTGCCAGCAGCTTGATGAACACTGAAGCTTTCTTT.

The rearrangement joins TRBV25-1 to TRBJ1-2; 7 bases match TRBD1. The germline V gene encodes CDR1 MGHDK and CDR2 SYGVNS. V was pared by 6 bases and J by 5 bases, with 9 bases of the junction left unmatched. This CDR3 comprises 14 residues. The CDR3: CASRDDRAWYGYTF. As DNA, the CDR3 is TGTGCCAGCAGAGATGACAGGGCCTGGTATGGCTACACCTTC.

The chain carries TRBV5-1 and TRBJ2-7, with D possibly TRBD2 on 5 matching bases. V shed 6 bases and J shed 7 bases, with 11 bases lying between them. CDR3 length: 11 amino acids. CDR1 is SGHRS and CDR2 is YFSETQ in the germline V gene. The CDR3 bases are TGCGCCAGCACAGAGGGCCTAGAGCAGTACTTC. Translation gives CASTEGLEQYF. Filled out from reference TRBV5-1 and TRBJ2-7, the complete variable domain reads KAGVTQTPRYLIKTRGQQVTLSCSPISGHRSVSWYQQTPGQGLQFLFEYFSETQRNKGNFPGRFSGRQFSNSRSEMNVSTLELGDSALYLCASTEGLEQYFGPGTRLTVT.

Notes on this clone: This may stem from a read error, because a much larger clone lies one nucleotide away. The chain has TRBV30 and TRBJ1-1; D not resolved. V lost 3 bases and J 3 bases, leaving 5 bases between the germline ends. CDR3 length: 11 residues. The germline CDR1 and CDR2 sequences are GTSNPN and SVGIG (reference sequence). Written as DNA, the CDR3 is TGTGCCTGGAGCGAGGACACTGAAGCTTTCTTT. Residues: CAWSEDTEAFF.

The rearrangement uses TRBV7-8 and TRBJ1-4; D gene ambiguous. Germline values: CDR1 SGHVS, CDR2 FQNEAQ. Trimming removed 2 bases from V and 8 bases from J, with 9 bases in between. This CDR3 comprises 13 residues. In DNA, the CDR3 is TGTGCCAGCAGCTTAAGGCTCCGAGAAAAACTGTTTTTT. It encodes CASSLRLREKLFF.

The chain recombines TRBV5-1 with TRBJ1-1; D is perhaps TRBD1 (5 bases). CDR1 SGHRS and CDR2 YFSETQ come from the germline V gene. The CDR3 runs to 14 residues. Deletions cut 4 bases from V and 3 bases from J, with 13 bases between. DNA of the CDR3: TGCGCCAGCAGCGAGACAGCTGGGGACACTGAAGCTTTCTTT. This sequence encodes CASSETAGDTEAFF.

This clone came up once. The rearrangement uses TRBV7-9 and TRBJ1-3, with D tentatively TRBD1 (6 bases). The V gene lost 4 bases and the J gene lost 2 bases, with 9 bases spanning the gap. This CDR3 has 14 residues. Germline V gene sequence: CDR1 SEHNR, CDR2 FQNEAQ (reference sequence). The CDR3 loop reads CASSSAGAGNTIYF. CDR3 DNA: TGTGCCAGCAGCTCGGCAGGGGCTGGAAACACCATATATTTT.

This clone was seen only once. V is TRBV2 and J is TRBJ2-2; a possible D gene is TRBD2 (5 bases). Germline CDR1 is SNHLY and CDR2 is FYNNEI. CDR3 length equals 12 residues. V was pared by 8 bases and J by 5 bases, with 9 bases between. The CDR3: CASGRETGELFF. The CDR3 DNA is TGTGCCAGCGGGAGAGAGACCGGGGAGCTGTTTTTT.

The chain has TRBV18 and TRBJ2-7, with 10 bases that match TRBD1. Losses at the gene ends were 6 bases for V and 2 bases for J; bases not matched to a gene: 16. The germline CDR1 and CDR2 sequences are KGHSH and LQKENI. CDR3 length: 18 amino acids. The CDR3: CASSLGGQGRGDTYEQYF. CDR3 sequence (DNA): TGTGCCAGCTCCCTCGGGGGACAGGGGAGGGGAGATACCTACGAGCAGTACTTC.

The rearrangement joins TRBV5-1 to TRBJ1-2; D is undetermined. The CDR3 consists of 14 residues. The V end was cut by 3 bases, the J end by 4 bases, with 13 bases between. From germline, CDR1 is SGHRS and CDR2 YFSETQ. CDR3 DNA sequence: TGCGCCAGCAGCTCGGACCTGAATTCCTATGGCTACACCTTC. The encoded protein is CASSSDLNSYGYTF.

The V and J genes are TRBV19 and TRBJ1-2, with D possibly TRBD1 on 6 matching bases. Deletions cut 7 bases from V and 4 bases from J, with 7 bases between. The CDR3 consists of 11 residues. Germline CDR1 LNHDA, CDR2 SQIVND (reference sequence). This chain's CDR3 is CASNRAYGYTF. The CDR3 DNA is TGTGCCAGTAACAGGGCCTATGGCTACACCTTC.

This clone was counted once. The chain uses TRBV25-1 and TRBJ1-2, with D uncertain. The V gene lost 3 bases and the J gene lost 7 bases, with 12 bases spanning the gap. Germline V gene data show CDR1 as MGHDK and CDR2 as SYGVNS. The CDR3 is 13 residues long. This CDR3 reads CASSDRTLLGYTF. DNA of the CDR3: TGTGCCAGCAGTGATAGGACCCTGCTTGGCTACACCTTC.

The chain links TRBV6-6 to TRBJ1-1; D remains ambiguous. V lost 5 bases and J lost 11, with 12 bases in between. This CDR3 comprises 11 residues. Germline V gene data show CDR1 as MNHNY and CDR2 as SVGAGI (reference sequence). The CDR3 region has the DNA TGTGCCAGCAGTCGTTACCCTGGGGCTTTCTTT. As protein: CASSRYPGAFF.

DNA for the CDR3: TGTGCCAGCAGCTCCTGGACTAGCGGGAGCTCCTACAATGAGCAGTTCTTC. As protein: CASSSWTSGSSYNEQFF. The chain links TRBV7-9 to TRBJ2-1; 13 bases are shared with TRBD2. Germline lookup yields CDR1 SEHNR and CDR2 FQNEAQ (reference sequence). The CDR3 consists of 17 residues. The V and J ends lost 4 bases and 0 bases, in that order; junction bases with no gene match: 3.

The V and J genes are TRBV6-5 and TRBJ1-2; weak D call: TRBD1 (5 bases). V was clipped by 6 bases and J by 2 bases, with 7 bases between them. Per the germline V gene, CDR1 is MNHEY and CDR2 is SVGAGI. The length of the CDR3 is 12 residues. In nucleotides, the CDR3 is TGTGCCAGCAGACGACAGAACTATGGCTACACCTTC. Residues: CASRRQNYGYTF.

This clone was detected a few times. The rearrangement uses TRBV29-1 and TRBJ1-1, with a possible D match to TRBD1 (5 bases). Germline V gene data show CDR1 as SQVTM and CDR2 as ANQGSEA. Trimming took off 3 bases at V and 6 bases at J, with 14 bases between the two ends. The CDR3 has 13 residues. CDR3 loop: CSVDGQGTAEAFF. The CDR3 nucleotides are TGCAGCGTTGACGGGCAGGGAACGGCTGAAGCTTTCTTT.

The CDR3 DNA sequence: TGTGCCAGCAGATCTACCCTCGAGAAGGAAGCTTTCTTT. Translation: CASRSTLEKEAFF. The chain carries TRBV11-2 and TRBJ1-1; D is unresolved. CDR3 size: 13 residues. V lost 6 bases and J lost 8, with 16 bases in between. Germline CDR1 and CDR2: SGHAT and FQNNGV.

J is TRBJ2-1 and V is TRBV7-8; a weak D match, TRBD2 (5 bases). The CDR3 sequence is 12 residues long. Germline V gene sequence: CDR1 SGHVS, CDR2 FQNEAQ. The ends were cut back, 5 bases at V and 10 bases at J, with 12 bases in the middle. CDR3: CASSRTSLEQFF. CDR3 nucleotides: TGTGCCAGCAGCCGGACTTCGCTGGAGCAGTTCTTC.

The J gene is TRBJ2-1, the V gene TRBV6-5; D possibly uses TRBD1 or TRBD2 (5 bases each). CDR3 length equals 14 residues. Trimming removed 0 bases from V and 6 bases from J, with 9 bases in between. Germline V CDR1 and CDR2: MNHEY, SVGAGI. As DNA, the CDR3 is TGTGCCAGCAGTTACTCGTGGGACGGCAATGAGCAGTTCTTC. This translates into CASSYSWDGNEQFF.

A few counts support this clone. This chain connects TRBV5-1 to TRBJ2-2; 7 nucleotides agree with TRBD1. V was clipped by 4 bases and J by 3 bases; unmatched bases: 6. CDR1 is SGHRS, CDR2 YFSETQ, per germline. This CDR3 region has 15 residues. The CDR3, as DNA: TGCGCCAGCAGCAAATTCGACAGGGACACCGGGGAGCTGTTTTTT. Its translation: CASSKFDRDTGELFF.

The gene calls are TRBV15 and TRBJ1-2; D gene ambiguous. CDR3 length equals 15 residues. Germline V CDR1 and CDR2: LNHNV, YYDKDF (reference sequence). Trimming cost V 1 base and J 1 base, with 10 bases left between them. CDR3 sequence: CATSRGKGDNYGYTF. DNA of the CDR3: TGTGCCACCAGCAGAGGGAAAGGCGATAACTATGGCTACACCTTC.

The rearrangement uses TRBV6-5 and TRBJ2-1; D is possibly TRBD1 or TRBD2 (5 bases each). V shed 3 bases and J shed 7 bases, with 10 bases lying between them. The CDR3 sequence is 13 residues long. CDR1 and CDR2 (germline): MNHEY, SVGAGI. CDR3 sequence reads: CASSYPGRNEQFF. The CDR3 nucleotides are TGTGCCAGCAGTTATCCGGGGCGGAATGAGCAGTTCTTC.

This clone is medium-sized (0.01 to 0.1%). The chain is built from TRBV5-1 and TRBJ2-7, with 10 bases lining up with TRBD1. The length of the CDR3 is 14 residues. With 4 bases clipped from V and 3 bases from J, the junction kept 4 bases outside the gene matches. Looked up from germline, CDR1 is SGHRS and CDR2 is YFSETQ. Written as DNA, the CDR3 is TGCGCCAGCAGCCCGGGACAGGGGTACTACGAGCAGTACTTC. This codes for CASSPGQGYYEQYF. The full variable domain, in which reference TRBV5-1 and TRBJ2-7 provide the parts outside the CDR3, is KAGVTQTPRYLIKTRGQQVTLSCSPISGHRSVSWYQQTPGQGLQFLFEYFSETQRNKGNFPGRFSGRQFSNSRSEMNVSTLELGDSALYLCASSPGQGYYEQYFGPGTRLTVT.

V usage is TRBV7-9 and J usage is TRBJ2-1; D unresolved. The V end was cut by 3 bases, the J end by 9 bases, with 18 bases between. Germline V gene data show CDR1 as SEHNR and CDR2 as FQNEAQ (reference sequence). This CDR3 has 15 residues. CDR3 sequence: CASSFPRVRSPEQFF. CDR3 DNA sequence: TGTGCCAGCAGCTTTCCCCGGGTCCGCTCGCCTGAGCAGTTCTTC. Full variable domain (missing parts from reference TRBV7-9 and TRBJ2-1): DTGVSQNPRHKITKRGQNVTFRCDPISEHNRLYWYRQTLGQGPEFLTYFQNEAQLEKSRLLSDRFSAERPKGSFSTLEIQRTEQGDSAMYLCASSFPRVRSPEQFFGPGTRLTVL.

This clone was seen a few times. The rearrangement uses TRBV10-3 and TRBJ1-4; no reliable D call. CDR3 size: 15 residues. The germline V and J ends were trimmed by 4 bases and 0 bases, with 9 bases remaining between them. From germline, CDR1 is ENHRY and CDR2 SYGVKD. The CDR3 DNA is TGTGCCATCAGTGTACGCGGACCAACTAATGAAAAACTGTTTTTT. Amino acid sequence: CAISVRGPTNEKLFF.

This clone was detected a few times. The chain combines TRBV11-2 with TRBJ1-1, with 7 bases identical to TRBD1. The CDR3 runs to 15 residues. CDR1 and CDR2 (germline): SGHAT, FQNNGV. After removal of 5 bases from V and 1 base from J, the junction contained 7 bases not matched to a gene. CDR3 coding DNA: TGTGCCAGCAGCCCAACGCGACAGGGGAACACTGAAGCTTTCTTT. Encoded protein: CASSPTRQGNTEAFF.

CDR3 region: CASSRGSNTEAFF. CDR3 bases: TGTGCCAGCAGCAGGGGTTCGAACACTGAAGCTTTCTTT. The chain recombines TRBV6-1 with TRBJ1-1; tentatively, D is TRBD1 (6 bases). CDR1 and CDR2 from the germline V gene are MNHNS and SASEGT. CDR3 size: 13 residues. The ends were cut back, 6 bases at V and 1 base at J, with 9 bases in the middle.

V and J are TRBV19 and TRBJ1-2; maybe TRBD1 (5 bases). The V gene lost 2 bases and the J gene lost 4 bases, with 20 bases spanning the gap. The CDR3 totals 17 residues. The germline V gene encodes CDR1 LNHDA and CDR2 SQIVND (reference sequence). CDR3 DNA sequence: TGTGCCAGTAGTATATCGATGGCGGCAGGGTCGGTCTATGGCTACACCTTC. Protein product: CASSISMAAGSVYGYTF.

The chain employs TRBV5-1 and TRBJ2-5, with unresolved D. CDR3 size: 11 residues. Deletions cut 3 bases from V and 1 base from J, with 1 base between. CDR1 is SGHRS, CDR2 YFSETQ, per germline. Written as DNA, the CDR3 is TGCGCCAGCAGCTCCCAAGAGACCCAGTACTTC. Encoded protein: CASSSQETQYF.

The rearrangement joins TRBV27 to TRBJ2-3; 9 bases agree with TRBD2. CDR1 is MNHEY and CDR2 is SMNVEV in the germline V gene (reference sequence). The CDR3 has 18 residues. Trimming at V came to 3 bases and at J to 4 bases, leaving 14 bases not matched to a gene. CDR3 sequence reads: CASSFFTGAGGGADTQYF. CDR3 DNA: TGTGCCAGCAGTTTCTTCACAGGGGCGGGAGGGGGTGCAGATACGCAGTATTTT.

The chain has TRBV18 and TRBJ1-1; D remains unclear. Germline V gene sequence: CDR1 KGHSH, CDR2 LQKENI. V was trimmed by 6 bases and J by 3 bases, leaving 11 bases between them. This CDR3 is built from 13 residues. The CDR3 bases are TGTGCCAGCTCTAGGGATAGGGACACTGAAGCTTTCTTT. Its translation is CASSRDRDTEAFF. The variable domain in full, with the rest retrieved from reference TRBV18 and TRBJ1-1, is NAGVMQNPRHLVRRRGQEARLRCSPMKGHSHVYWYRQLPEEGLKFMVYLQKENIIDESGMPKERFSAEFPKEGPSILRIQQVVRGDSAAYFCASSRDRDTEAFFGQGTRLTVV.